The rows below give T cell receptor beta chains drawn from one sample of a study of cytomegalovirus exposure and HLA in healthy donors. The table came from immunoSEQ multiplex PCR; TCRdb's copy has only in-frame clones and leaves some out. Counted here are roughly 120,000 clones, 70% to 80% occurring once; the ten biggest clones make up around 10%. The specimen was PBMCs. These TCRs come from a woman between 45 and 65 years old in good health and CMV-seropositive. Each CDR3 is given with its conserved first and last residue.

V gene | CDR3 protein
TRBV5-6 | CASSLEGRSAYEQYF
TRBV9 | CASSDRGNTEAFF
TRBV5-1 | CASSLVQGYGYTF
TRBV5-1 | CASSSGQGYEQYF
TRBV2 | CASSDIAKNIQYF
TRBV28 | CASRAGGLAGTYEQYF
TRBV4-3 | CASSPSQGHTDTQYF
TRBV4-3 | CASSHGDSSSYEQYF
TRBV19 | CASSTPTRLAGGPGSYEQYF
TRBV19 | CASNILQGGGSNQPQHF
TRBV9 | CASSLGGFTEAFF
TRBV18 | CASSNLGLPGLSSGNTIYF
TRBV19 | CASSPGTGASYEQYF
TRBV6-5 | CASSPGTGGHNEQFF
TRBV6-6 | CASSPLSGAIYNEQFF
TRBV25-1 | CASSESGLRNTEAFF
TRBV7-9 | CASSLSLGNTIYF
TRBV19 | CASSIVDPGLIYHTEAFF
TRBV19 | CASSFLSGGEQYF
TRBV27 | CASSLSGQGLNTEAFF
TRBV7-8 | CASSSDSQETQYF
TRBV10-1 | CASSEESGVGYTF
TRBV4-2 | CASSRVTDTGNTIYF
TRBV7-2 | CASSREGQTNTEAFF
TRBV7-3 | CASSLTGTGTNEQYF
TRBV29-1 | CSVLDRGLAFF
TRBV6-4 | CASSQGVRAGNTEAFF
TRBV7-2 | CASSLAAGNYEQYF
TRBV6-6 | CAEGQGNTEAFF
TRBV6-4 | CASRDQGNTEAFF
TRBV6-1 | CASSAGLAGLTGELFF
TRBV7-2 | CASSLDRGSEKLFF
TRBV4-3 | CASSQGRQGREQFF
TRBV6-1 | CASSEAVSGVYGYTF
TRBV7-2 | CASSLAPAGTEQFF
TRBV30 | CAWSVGQDYNEQFF
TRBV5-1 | CASSLGNSDLYEQYF
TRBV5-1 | CASSLTGYGNQPQHF
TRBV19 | CASSASTVGAFF
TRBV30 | CAWSYGSNGYTF
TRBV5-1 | CASSLGESASSYNEQFF
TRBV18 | CASSPESTYEQYF
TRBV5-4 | CASRLTGDTNEKLFF
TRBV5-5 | CASSLREAGATMYTEAFF
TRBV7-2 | CASSLDSGGNYEQYF
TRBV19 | CASRFSGTNYGYTF
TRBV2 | CASRPSGSSYNSPLHF